This T cell receptor beta chain was captured in a study of cytomegalovirus exposure and HLA in healthy donors. This CDR3 is 14 amino acids long. Germline loops: CDR1 SGHTA, CDR2 FQGTGA. With V trimmed by 5 bases and J by 1 base, 4 bases remained unmatched. The PCR employed 60 Vbeta primers together with 13 Jbeta primers. Produced via immunoSEQ multiplex PCR; TCRdb's table is partial and in-frame only. There are 130,000 to 150,000 clones in the sample; roughly 77% occur only once, and over 2% lies in the top ten. V gene TRBV7-3 combines with J gene TRBJ2-5, with 7 positions matching TRBD1. The sample taken for sequencing was PBMCs. This receptor was identified in a man aged 30 to 39 in good health and CMV-seronegative. CDR3 in amino acids: CASSLTGAQETQYF. CDR3 DNA sequence: TGTGCCAGCAGCCTTACAGGGGCCCAAGAGACCCAGTACTTC.